Shown below are 21 T cell receptor beta chains from a single sample sequenced in a study of human T cells and chemical hapten exposure. Time point here: patch test 3, about 24 weeks after DPC sensitization. As to treatment: therapeutic diphenylcyclopropenone sensitization with weekly scalp DPC. Each CDR3 protein gets one entry after TCRdb re-called the RACE reads with MiXCR. The sample yields some 110,000 distinct CDR3 sequences, 11% seen once. This specimen was whole blood, taken in connection with sensitization to the hapten diphenylcyclopropenone (DPC). The receptors come from a woman aged 45-65 years with alopecia areata. Some clones in this sample may be carry-over from other donors' samples.

This clonotype was picked up a small number of times. One base away lies a much larger clone, so this may be a sequencing read error. The chain has TRBV13 and TRBJ2-7; TRBD1 matches 7 bases. The CDR3 spans 14 residues. From germline, CDR1 is PRHDT and CDR2 FYEKMQ (reference sequence). Trimming at V came to 4 bases and at J to 2 bases, leaving 5 bases not matched to a gene. DNA for the CDR3: TGTGCCAGCAGCTCCCGGGACAGCCCCTACGAGCAGTACTTC. It translates to CASSSRDSPYEQYF.

This clonotype was observed a few times. The CDR3, as DNA: TGTGCCACCAGTGACCAGGGACAGAACACCGGGGAGCTGTTTTTT. Protein: CATSDQGQNTGELFF. The chain combines TRBV24-1 with TRBJ2-2, with a tentative D call TRBD1 (6 bases). CDR1 is KGHDR, CDR2 SFDVKD, per germline. There are 15 residues in the CDR3. V lost 4 bases, J lost 1 base, and 9 bases lay in between.

V gene TRBV3-1 combines with J gene TRBJ2-3, with 7 bases lining up with TRBD2. Germline CDR1 and CDR2: LGHDT and YNNKEL (reference sequence). J lost 2 bases, V lost 1 base, and 6 bases had no gene match. The CDR3 extends over 16 amino acids. The CDR3 sequence is CASSQVGGAHTDTQYF. The CDR3 DNA sequence: TGTGCCAGCAGCCAAGTGGGAGGGGCACACACAGATACGCAGTATTTT.

This clonotype was seen only a few times. The J gene is TRBJ2-3, the V gene TRBV5-4; 8 nucleotides line up with TRBD2. The CDR3 consists of 16 residues. Germline V gene lookup returns CDR1 SGHNT and CDR2 YYREEE (reference sequence). V shed 4 bases, J shed 4 bases, and the junction held 11 bases outside the gene matches. In DNA, the CDR3 is TGTGCCAGCAGCGGCGGGACGGGGGGGCTTCCAGATACGCAGTATTTT. Its translation is CASSGGTGGLPDTQYF.

This clonotype was counted only a few times. J is TRBJ2-7 and V is TRBV20-1; either TRBD1 or TRBD2 may supply D (5 bases each). Germline V gene lookup returns CDR1 DFQATT and CDR2 SNEGSKA (reference sequence). Trimming removed 6 bases from V and 2 bases from J, with 11 bases in between. This CDR3 region has 12 residues. CDR3 DNA sequence: TGCAGTGCATCCCGGGGCCCCTACGAGCAGTACTTC. It yields the protein CSASRGPYEQYF.

This clonotype occurred many times. This chain joins TRBV19 and TRBJ2-3; 16 bases fit TRBD2. This CDR3 is built from 15 residues. The germline V gene has CDR1 LNHDA and CDR2 SQIVND (reference sequence). J lost 10 bases, V lost 5 bases, and 6 bases had no gene match. Here the CDR3 reads CASSEGTSGRAAQYF. In nucleotides, the CDR3 is TGTGCCAGTAGTGAAGGGACTAGCGGGAGGGCGGCGCAGTATTTT. The whole variable domain, filled in from reference TRBV19 and TRBJ2-3, reads DGGITQSPKYLFRKEGQNVTLSCEQNLNHDAMYWYRQDPGQGLRLIYYSQIVNDFQKGDIAEGYSVSREKKESFPLTVTSAQKNPTAFYLCASSEGTSGRAAQYFGPGTRLTVL.

This clonotype was counted only a few times. The chain uses TRBV27 and TRBJ2-7; no definite D call. The germline CDR1 and CDR2 sequences are MNHEY and SMNVEV (reference sequence). The CDR3 extends over 13 amino acids. Trimming removed 0 bases from V and 5 bases from J, with 8 bases in between. CDR3 amino acids: CASSLSRLDEQYF. The CDR3 DNA follows: TGTGCCAGCAGTTTATCGAGGCTAGACGAGCAGTACTTC.

This clonotype was observed a few times. The gene calls are TRBV5-1 and TRBJ2-7, with TRBD2 matching over 12 bases. Germline assignment: CDR1 SGHRS and CDR2 YFSETQ. J lost 7 bases, V lost 0 bases, and 5 bases had no gene match. CDR3 length: 15 amino acids. The CDR3 is CASSLGRLAGEEQYF. The CDR3, as DNA: TGCGCCAGCAGCTTGGGAAGACTAGCGGGAGAGGAGCAGTACTTC.

This chain connects TRBV2 to TRBJ1-5, with D unresolved. Germline assignment: CDR1 SNHLY and CDR2 FYNNEI. V lost 4 bases, J lost 1 base, and 11 bases lay in between. This CDR3 has 15 residues. CDR3 coding DNA: TGTGCCAGCAGTGGAAAAGGAAGGAGCAATCAGCCCCAGCATTTT. Amino acids: CASSGKGRSNQPQHF. The full variable domain, completed using reference TRBV2 and TRBJ1-5, is EPEVTQTPSHQVTQMGQEVILRCVPISNHLYFYWYRQILGQKVEFLVSFYNNEISEKSEIFDDQFSVERPDGSNFTLKIRSTKLEDSAMYFCASSGKGRSNQPQHFGDGTRLSIL.

The V call is TRBV5-6, the J call TRBJ1-1; a weak D match, TRBD1 (5 bases). The length of the CDR3 is 14 residues. V lost 2 bases and J lost 7, with 15 bases in between. The germline V gene has CDR1 SGHDT and CDR2 YYEEEE. CDR3 protein: CASSFMGRSIEAFF. CDR3 DNA sequence: TGTGCCAGCAGCTTTATGGGACGGTCGATTGAAGCTTTCTTT.

This sequence joins TRBV6-1 and TRBJ2-7, with D unclear. The V end was cut by 2 bases, the J end by 2 bases, with 1 base between. The germline V gene encodes CDR1 MNHNS and CDR2 SASEGT. This CDR3 region has 11 residues. CDR3 protein: CASSETYEQYF. The DNA for the CDR3 is TGTGCCAGCAGTGAAACCTACGAGCAGTACTTC.

This chain joins TRBV7-8 and TRBJ2-3, with 8 bases matching TRBD2. Germline CDR1 SGHVS, CDR2 FQNEAQ. The V gene end was trimmed by 1 base and the J gene end by 0 bases; junction bases not matched to a gene: 6. CDR3 length: 17 amino acids. CDR3 nucleotides: TGTGCCAGCAGCTTAGGGGTAGCGGGGCCTAGCACAGATACGCAGTATTTT. Amino acid sequence: CASSLGVAGPSTDTQYF.

V is TRBV3-1 and J is TRBJ2-2; perhaps D is TRBD1 or TRBD2 (5 bases each). This CDR3 has 16 residues. Trimming took off 2 bases at V and 9 bases at J, with 19 bases between the two ends. CDR1 is LGHDT, CDR2 YNNKEL, per germline (reference sequence). CDR3 sequence: CASSQKSGRGGRELFF. CDR3 DNA sequence: TGTGCCAGCAGCCAAAAATCAGGACGGGGCGGCCGGGAGCTGTTTTTT.

The chain joins TRBV14 to TRBJ2-6, with D possibly matching TRBD1 (6 bases). Trimming left V 5 bases short and J 4 bases short, with 18 bases between. Germline CDR1 SGHDN, CDR2 FVKESK. There are 17 residues in the CDR3. The CDR3 region is CASSRSQGGVGANVLTF. As DNA, the CDR3 is TGTGCCAGCAGCAGATCCCAAGGGGGAGTCGGGGCCAACGTCCTGACTTTC.

This chain joins TRBV29-1 and TRBJ1-5, with 9 bases matching TRBD1. Losses at the gene ends were 6 bases for V and 5 bases for J; bases not matched to a gene: 8. The V gene's germline CDR1 is SQVTM and CDR2 ANQGSEA. The CDR3 totals 14 residues. The CDR3 here is CSVAQGASDQPQHF. The CDR3 DNA reads TGCAGCGTAGCACAGGGGGCTTCGGATCAGCCCCAGCATTTT.

This clonotype was recorded many times. V usage is TRBV7-2 and J usage is TRBJ2-3; D may be TRBD1 or TRBD2 (5 bases each). Germline V CDR1 and CDR2: SGHTA, FQGNSA. Trimming removed 1 base from V and 1 base from J, with 15 bases in between. The CDR3 extends over 17 amino acids. The CDR3 region is CASSLVWSGLGTDTQYF. In nucleotides, the CDR3 is TGTGCCAGCAGCTTAGTGTGGTCGGGGCTCGGCACAGATACGCAGTATTTT. The full variable domain, its missing parts supplied by reference TRBV7-2 and TRBJ2-3, is GAGVSQSPSNKVTEKGKDVELRCDPISGHTALYWYRQSLGQGLEFLIYFQGNSAPDKSGLPSDRFSAERTGGSVSTLTIQRTQQEDSAVYLCASSLVWSGLGTDTQYFGPGTRLTVL.

This clonotype was picked up a small number of times. The J gene is TRBJ1-1, the V gene TRBV5-5, with D unclear. V lost 1 base and J lost 3, with 7 bases in between. This CDR3 region has 13 residues. Looked up from germline, CDR1 is SGHKS and CDR2 is YYEKEE (reference sequence). CDR3 DNA: TGTGCCAGCAGCTTGTATGGGGACACTGAAGCTTTCTTT. It yields the protein CASSLYGDTEAFF.

This clonotype was counted a few times. The V and J genes are TRBV29-1 and TRBJ2-3; D gene uncertain. The V end was cut by 0 bases, the J end by 1 base, with 11 bases between. Germline-derived CDR1 and CDR2 are SQVTM and ANQGSEA. This CDR3 comprises 15 residues. The CDR3 DNA sequence: TGCAGCGTTGAAGATCTTCAGAAGGGCACAGATACGCAGTATTTT. It yields the protein CSVEDLQKGTDTQYF.

CDR3 region: CASGQTSGFTDTQYF. The CDR3 DNA is TGTGCCAGCGGCCAGACTAGCGGATTCACAGATACGCAGTATTTT. The rearrangement uses TRBV6-2 or TRBV6-3 and TRBJ2-3, with TRBD2 identical over 9 bases. The CDR3 has 15 amino acids. Germline V gives CDR1 MNHEY, CDR2 SVGEGT. The V and J ends lost 8 bases and 2 bases, in that order; junction bases with no gene match: 8.

This clonotype occurred a few times. V is TRBV15 and J is TRBJ2-7; 9 bases are a match to TRBD2. V gave up 1 base and J gave up 5 bases; unmatched junction bases: 6. CDR3 length: 15 amino acids. Germline lookup yields CDR1 LNHNV and CDR2 YYDKDF (reference sequence). CDR3 in DNA: TGTGCCACCAGCAGAGGGGCTAGCGGGACCCACGAGCAGTACTTC. Its translation is CATSRGASGTHEQYF.

The chain joins TRBV2 to TRBJ2-7, with no clear D. CDR3 length: 11 amino acids. Trimming took 8 bases from V and 3 from J, leaving 8 bases between them. Germline V gene data show CDR1 as SNHLY and CDR2 as FYNNEI. The CDR3 region is CASYRSYEQYF. CDR3 coding DNA: TGTGCCAGCTACCGGAGCTACGAGCAGTACTTC. The full variable domain, completed using reference TRBV2 and TRBJ2-7, is EPEVTQTPSHQVTQMGQEVILRCVPISNHLYFYWYRQILGQKVEFLVSFYNNEISEKSEIFDDQFSVERPDGSNFTLKIRSTKLEDSAMYFCASYRSYEQYFGPGTRLTVT.